This T cell receptor beta chain came from a study of blood T cell repertoires in COVID-19. Produced via immunoSEQ multiplex PCR; TCRdb's table is partial and in-frame only. The table records around 260,000 clones, about 86% of them present only once. This CDR3 comprises 14 residues. Germline V lookup: CDR1 SGHTA, CDR2 FQGTGA. V gave up 5 bases and J gave up 6 bases, with 14 bases separating them. This receptor was identified in a man between 18 and 29 years old with active or convalescent COVID-19. The gene calls are TRBV7-3 and TRBJ2-1, with D possibly TRBD2 on 5 matching bases. The sample was peripheral blood. The CDR3 is CASSPGRGRNEQFF. CDR3 nucleotides: TGTGCCAGCAGCCCAGGACGAGGGCGCAATGAGCAGTTCTTC.